A single sample gave rise to the 26 T cell receptor beta chains below, sequenced in a study of blood T cell repertoires in COVID-19. Libraries were prepared by immunoSEQ multiplex PCR; TCRdb keeps only in-frame clonotypes and omits some of them. The sample lists roughly 300,000 clones, 80% to 90% occurring once. What was sequenced was peripheral blood. These receptors all come from a woman aged 45 to 65 who had recovered from COVID-19.

The chain joins TRBV4-3 to TRBJ1-2, with D maybe TRBD1 (5 bases). Trimming took 1 base from V and 0 from J, leaving 9 bases between them. The V gene's germline CDR1 is LGHNA and CDR2 YSLEER. The CDR3 loop spans 15 amino acids. The CDR3 region has the DNA TGCGCCAGCAGCCAAGCAGGGCGAACTAACTATGGCTACACCTTC. It encodes CASSQAGRTNYGYTF.

This clone was found once. This chain joins TRBV7-2 and TRBJ2-3, with 10 bases that match TRBD2. V shed 5 bases and J 5 bases; nucleotides not matched to a gene: 7. The V gene's germline CDR1 is SGHTA and CDR2 FQGNSA. CDR3 length equals 15 residues. In DNA form, the CDR3 reads TGTGCCAGCAGCAACAGCGGGAGGGGGGTAGATACGCAGTATTTT. Protein: CASSNSGRGVDTQYF.

This clone appeared once. The chain's CDR3 is CASSVGPLAGGHRAGANVLTF. The CDR3 DNA reads TGTGCCAGCAGCGTAGGCCCCCTAGCGGGAGGCCACCGGGCTGGGGCCAACGTCCTGACTTTC. V and J are TRBV9 and TRBJ2-6; the match to TRBD2 covers 11 bases. Germline V CDR1 and CDR2: SGDLS, YYNGEE. Trimming at V came to 0 bases and at J to 2 bases, leaving 13 bases not matched to a gene. The CDR3 spans 21 residues.

This chain uses TRBV10-2 with TRBJ2-1; D unresolved. CDR1 is WSHSY and CDR2 is SAAADI in the germline V gene. This CDR3 contains 15 residues. The V end lost 3 bases, the J end lost 6 bases, and 15 bases lay between the germline ends. CDR3 amino acids: CASSDPGTSGNEQFF. CDR3 coding DNA: TGCGCCAGCAGTGATCCGGGTACCTCCGGCAATGAGCAGTTCTTC.

This clone was seen just once. The chain is built from TRBV28 and TRBJ2-6; 7 bases are shared with TRBD2. Germline CDR1 is MDHEN and CDR2 is SYDVKM. Trimming cost V 7 bases and J 0 bases; bases outside gene matches: 12. CDR3 size: 18 residues. Here the CDR3 reads CASNLHGASGSGANVLTF. CDR3 nucleotides: TGTGCCAGCAACTTGCATGGGGCTAGCGGCTCTGGGGCCAACGTCCTGACTTTC. Supplemented by reference TRBV28 and TRBJ2-6, the full variable domain reads DVKVTQSSRYLVKRTGEKVFLECVQDMDHENMFWYRQDPGLGLRLIYFSYDVKMKEKGDIPEGYSVSREKKERFSLILESASTNQTSMYLCASNLHGASGSGANVLTFGAGSRLTVL.

This chain joins TRBV6-5 and TRBJ1-4, with 9 bases identical to TRBD1. The V gene's germline CDR1 is MNHEY and CDR2 SVGAGI. This CDR3 has 15 residues. J lost 8 bases, V lost 6 bases, and 10 bases had no gene match. CDR3 DNA sequence: TGTGCCAGCAGACACACAGGGGGCGAGGCGGAAAAACTGTTTTTT. It translates to CASRHTGGEAEKLFF.

The table lists this clone with a few counts. This sequence joins TRBV24-1 and TRBJ1-5; D not resolved. Trimming took 4 bases from V and 9 from J, leaving 12 bases between them. Per the germline V gene, CDR1 is KGHDR and CDR2 is SFDVKD. CDR3 length: 13 residues. CDR3: CATSDPVGGPQHF. The CDR3 region has the DNA TGTGCCACCAGTGACCCGGTGGGAGGGCCCCAGCATTTT.

CDR3 in amino acids: CASSIRQGAVWETQYF. The DNA for the CDR3 is TGTGCCAGTAGTATTCGACAGGGGGCTGTTTGGGAGACCCAGTACTTC. The chain has TRBV19 and TRBJ2-5; 10 bases match TRBD1. V lost 3 bases, J lost 5 bases, and 9 bases stayed unmatched. This CDR3 contains 16 residues. CDR1 is LNHDA and CDR2 is SQIVND in the germline V gene (reference sequence).

The chain carries TRBV28 and TRBJ1-5; D not resolved. The germline CDR1 and CDR2 sequences are MDHEN and SYDVKM. Deletions cut 9 bases from V and 3 bases from J, with 9 bases between. The CDR3 contains 12 residues. Here the CDR3 DNA reads TGTGCCAGTTCCAGTCTCAATCAGCCCCAGCATTTT. Amino acids: CASSSLNQPQHF.

The genes are TRBV19 and TRBJ1-1, with 7 bases fitting TRBD1. The CDR3 covers 14 residues. After removal of 10 bases from V and 1 base from J, the junction contained 9 bases not matched to a gene. Germline assignment: CDR1 LNHDA and CDR2 SQIVND (reference sequence). CDR3 nucleotide sequence: TGTGCCATCGCCCAGGGGGGTGGGAACACTGAAGCTTTCTTT. This gives the protein CAIAQGGGNTEAFF.

The CDR3 DNA follows: TGTGCCAGCACCATTCAAGCGGGAAGGGGAAACATTCAGTACTTC. Amino acids: CASTIQAGRGNIQYF. The V gene is TRBV5-6, the J gene TRBJ2-4; 7 bases align to TRBD2. Germline CDR1 SGHDT, CDR2 YYEEEE. This CDR3 is 15 amino acids long. The V segment lost 6 bases and the J segment 6 bases; nucleotides outside the gene matches: 12.

The CDR3 DNA follows: TGTGCCAGCTCACCTACAGGGGGGGCAGAAGCTTTCTTT. It yields the protein CASSPTGGAEAFF. The chain has TRBV18 and TRBJ1-1; TRBD1 matches 8 bases. The CDR3 consists of 13 residues. The trim removed 3 bases at V and 8 bases at J, leaving 5 bases unmatched. CDR1 KGHSH and CDR2 LQKENI come from the germline V gene.

J is TRBJ2-5 and V is TRBV5-4, with D tentatively TRBD2 (5 bases). The length of the CDR3 is 14 residues. Trimming left V 0 bases short and J 3 bases short, with 9 bases between. Germline V gene sequence: CDR1 SGHNT, CDR2 YYREEE (reference sequence). The CDR3 protein is CASSLGLREETQYF. CDR3 in DNA: TGTGCCAGCAGCTTGGGACTACGGGAAGAGACCCAGTACTTC.

This chain joins TRBV6-4 and TRBJ2-3; 11 bases are a match to TRBD2. The junction had 2 bases not matched to a gene; V was cut back by 3 bases and J by 3 bases. The CDR3 consists of 15 residues. CDR1 MRHNA and CDR2 SNTAGT come from the germline V gene. The CDR3 DNA reads TGTGCCAGCAGTGAGACTAGCGGGATTACAGATACGCAGTATTTT. It translates to CASSETSGITDTQYF.

This chain joins TRBV5-4 and TRBJ2-1; D is perhaps TRBD2 (6 bases). Germline V lookup: CDR1 SGHNT, CDR2 YYREEE (reference sequence). The V end lost 3 bases, the J end lost 4 bases, and 17 bases lay between the germline ends. The CDR3 extends over 16 amino acids. In DNA, the CDR3 is TGTGCCAGCAGCTCTAATCCGGGGGTTTCTTACAATGAGCAGTTCTTC. This sequence encodes CASSSNPGVSYNEQFF.

V and J are TRBV7-3 and TRBJ2-1; 8 bases agree with TRBD2. The junction had 8 bases not matched to a gene; V was cut back by 5 bases and J by 8 bases. Germline-derived CDR1 and CDR2 are SGHTA and FQGTGA. This CDR3 contains 14 residues. The CDR3 protein is CASSPGGLFYEQFF. The CDR3 bases are TGTGCCAGCAGCCCGGGGGGGCTTTTCTATGAGCAGTTCTTC. The complete variable domain, with remaining parts taken from reference TRBV7-3 and TRBJ2-1, reads GAGVSQTPSNKVTEKGKYVELRCDPISGHTALYWYRQSLGQGPEFLIYFQGTGAADDSGLPNDRFFAVRPEGSVSTLKIQRTERGDSAVYLCASSPGGLFYEQFFGPGTRLTVL.

This chain connects TRBV27 to TRBJ2-7, with 10 nucleotides matching TRBD2. The CDR3 loop spans 14 amino acids. The ends lost 5 bases at V and 6 bases at J; junction bases unmatched: 7. Per germline, CDR1 MNHEY and CDR2 SMNVEV (reference sequence). CDR3 bases: TGTGCCAGCAGTCCCCTAGCGGGAGTAACCGAGCAGTACTTC. Translating it yields CASSPLAGVTEQYF.

The chain joins TRBV27 to TRBJ2-1, with TRBD1 as a possible D gene (5 bases). V lost 3 bases and J 9 bases, leaving 12 bases between the germline ends. The germline gives CDR1 MNHEY, CDR2 SMNVEV (reference sequence). The CDR3 is 13 amino acids. The chain's CDR3 is CASSFYTGSEQFF. The CDR3 DNA sequence: TGTGCCAGCAGTTTTTATACAGGATCTGAGCAGTTCTTC.

The chain carries TRBV18 and TRBJ1-5; D unresolved. Trimming removed 2 bases at V and 0 bases at J, with 8 bases between. Germline V gene lookup returns CDR1 KGHSH and CDR2 LQKENI. This CDR3 is 15 amino acids long. The CDR3 DNA follows: TGTGCCAGCTCACCAGTGGGAGATAGCAATCAGCCCCAGCATTTT. Protein: CASSPVGDSNQPQHF.

As regards this clone: Other nucleotide sequences from this sample produce the same CDR3. The V call is TRBV7-3, the J call TRBJ1-1; 10 bases fit TRBD1. CDR3 length: 13 amino acids. V gave up 5 bases and J gave up 6 bases; unmatched junction bases: 3. CDR1 and CDR2 (germline): SGHTA, FQGTGA. In DNA form, the CDR3 reads TGTGCCAGCAGCCCAGGGACAGGGGCTGAAGCTTTCTTT. Encoded protein: CASSPGTGAEAFF.

This chain uses TRBV11-2 with TRBJ2-1; 14 bases are a match to TRBD2. V lost 6 bases and J lost 15; bases outside the gene matches: 10. Per germline, CDR1 SGHAT and CDR2 FQNNGV. This CDR3 spans 14 amino acids. The CDR3 here is CASRRPGLAGARFF. The CDR3 DNA is TGTGCCAGCAGGCGACCGGGACTAGCGGGGGCTCGGTTCTTC.

Only one count was recorded for this clone. The chain carries TRBV29-1 and TRBJ1-2, with D perhaps TRBD1 (5 bases). Between the trimmed V and J ends, which lost 4 bases and 8 bases, there was a span of 17 bases. In germline, CDR1 is SQVTM, CDR2 ANQGSEA. This CDR3 spans 13 amino acids. The CDR3 DNA reads TGCAGCGTTGTCAATCCAGGGACTATCGGCTACACCTTC. As protein: CSVVNPGTIGYTF.

This clone was seen only once. The chain employs TRBV7-6 and TRBJ2-5; maybe TRBD2 (6 bases). Per germline, CDR1 SGHVS and CDR2 FNYEAQ. CDR3 length equals 13 residues. The V end lost 5 bases, the J end lost 1 base, and 8 bases lay between the germline ends. DNA of the CDR3: TGTGCCAGCAGCCTGGGACTCCAAGAGACCCAGTACTTC. It codes for CASSLGLQETQYF.

This clone was counted only a few times. This chain joins TRBV4-1 and TRBJ2-1; maybe TRBD1 (5 bases). V dropped 0 bases and J dropped 4 bases, with 7 bases sitting between them. The CDR3 consists of 14 residues. CDR1 is MGHRA, CDR2 YSYEKL, per germline. CDR3 nucleotide sequence: TGCGCCAGCAGCCAAGATACAGGATACAATGAGCAGTTCTTC. Encoded protein: CASSQDTGYNEQFF.

J is TRBJ2-3 and V is TRBV28; 8 nucleotides agree with TRBD2. Germline V CDR1 and CDR2: MDHEN, SYDVKM. This CDR3 spans 15 amino acids. Trimming cost V 6 bases and J 6 bases; bases outside gene matches: 11. The CDR3 protein is CASSAPGLGGDTQYF. The CDR3 region has the DNA TGTGCCAGCAGCGCACCGGGACTAGGGGGGGATACGCAGTATTTT.

The chain carries TRBV9 and TRBJ2-1; 10 nucleotides match TRBD2. The CDR3 covers 15 residues. The germline V gene has CDR1 SGDLS and CDR2 YYNGEE. The trim removed 4 bases at V and 2 bases at J, leaving 3 bases unmatched. The CDR3 DNA sequence: TGTGCCAGCAGCCAAGGACTAGCGGCCTACAATGAGCAGTTCTTC. The encoded protein is CASSQGLAAYNEQFF.